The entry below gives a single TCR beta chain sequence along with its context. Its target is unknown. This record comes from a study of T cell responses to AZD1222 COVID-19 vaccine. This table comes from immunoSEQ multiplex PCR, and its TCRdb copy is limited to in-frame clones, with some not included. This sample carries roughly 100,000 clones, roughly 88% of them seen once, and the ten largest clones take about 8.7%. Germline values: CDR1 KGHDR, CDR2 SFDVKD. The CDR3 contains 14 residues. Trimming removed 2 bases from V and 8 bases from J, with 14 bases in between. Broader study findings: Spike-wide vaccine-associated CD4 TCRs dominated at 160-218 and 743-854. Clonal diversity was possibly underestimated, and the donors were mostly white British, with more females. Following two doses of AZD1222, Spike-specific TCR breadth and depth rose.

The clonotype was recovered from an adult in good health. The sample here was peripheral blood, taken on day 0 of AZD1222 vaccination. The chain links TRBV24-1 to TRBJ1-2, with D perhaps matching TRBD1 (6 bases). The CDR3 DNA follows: TGTGCCACCAGTGATTCCCAGGGGAGGAGGGGCTACACCTTC. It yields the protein CATSDSQGRRGYTF.